This record covers a single T cell receptor (beta chain). Its specificity is not known. TCRdb's table, derived via immunoSEQ multiplex PCR, lists solely in-frame clones and lacks some. The sample gives 100,000 to 120,000 clones, 90% of which show up once; under 0.35% is in the top ten. This sample is drawn from a study of Tregs in tolerant kidney transplant recipients. Study as a whole: Recipients received nonmyeloablative bone marrow transplants from related graft donors, with transient mixed chimerism.

V trimming: 8 bases; J trimming: 0 bases; junction bases outside the gene matches: 7. Per germline, CDR1 MNHEY and CDR2 SVGAGI. This CDR3 region has 14 residues. Study results and caveats: Few patients were studied, so findings need validation in larger groups. For some patients, primers changed over time, blocking nucleotide-level comparison.

Here the sequenced sample was CD4+ T cells from blood, taken before the transplant. This receptor was identified in a human donor who received a combined kidney and bone marrow transplant. The chain combines TRBV6-5 with TRBJ2-7; 7 bases align to TRBD2. The CDR3 DNA sequence: TGTGCCAGCCGCGGGAGCGCGGGCTCCTACGAGCAGTACTTC. This sequence encodes CASRGSAGSYEQYF.